Listed below are T cell receptor beta chains from one sample, sequenced in a study of blood T cell repertoires in COVID-19. Clones were sequenced by immunoSEQ multiplex PCR, and TCRdb holds only the in-frame ones, with some missing. The table shows 250,000 to 300,000 clones, with around 90% occurring only once. The specimen sequenced was peripheral blood. The receptors stem from a woman in her 30s with acute or convalescent COVID-19. Each CDR3 is given with its conserved first and last residue. A D gene is named only where the DNA matches it firmly. A clone size is listed for some rows: how often the clone was seen (once, few, many), or a class if it is expanded.

V gene	clone size	J gene	CDR3 length	D gene	CDR3 protein	CDR3 DNA
TRBV7-8	.	TRBJ1-1	15	TRBD1	CASSLSGQGRTEAFF	TGTGCCAGCAGCTTATCTGGACAGGGGAGGACTGAAGCTTTCTTT
TRBV6-6	few	TRBJ2-7	13	.	CASSYTLAYEQYF	TGTGCCAGCAGTTACACTCTCGCCTACGAGCAGTACTTC
TRBV11-2	.	TRBJ1-4	15	.	CASSLRVGTNEKLFF	TGTGCCAGCAGCCTCCGGGTTGGAACTAATGAAAAACTGTTTTTT
TRBV3-1/TRBV3-2	.	TRBJ2-5	14	TRBD2	CASSQGREVETQYF	TGTGCCAGCAGCCAAGGGCGGGAGGTCGAGACCCAGTACTTC
TRBV30	.	TRBJ2-3	15	.	CAWSVRRGFTDTQYF	TGTGCCTGGAGTGTACGGAGAGGTTTTACAGATACGCAGTATTTT
TRBV3-1/TRBV3-2	.	TRBJ2-5	15	TRBD2	CASSQNLAGVETQYF	TGTGCCAGCAGCCAAAATCTAGCGGGAGTAGAGACCCAGTACTTC
TRBV9	.	TRBJ1-1	15	TRBD1	CASSTPTGAATEAFF	TGTGCCAGCAGCACACCTACAGGGGCGGCCACTGAAGCTTTCTTT
TRBV7-9	.	TRBJ2-3	19	TRBD2	CASSGPGLAGRFGTDTQYF	TGTGCCAGCAGTGGACCGGGACTAGCGGGAAGATTTGGCACAGATACGCAGTATTTT
TRBV10-3	.	TRBJ1-5	14	TRBD1	CAIIRDRGNQPQHF	TGTGCCATCATAAGGGACAGGGGGAATCAGCCCCAGCATTTT
TRBV4-3	.	TRBJ2-7	15	TRBD1	CASSQGGQGLYEQYF	TGCGCCAGCAGCCAGGGAGGACAGGGGCTCTACGAGCAGTACTTC
TRBV19	.	TRBJ2-5	16	TRBD1	CASRHRTGGAKETQYF	TGTGCCAGTAGACATAGAACAGGGGGCGCAAAAGAGACCCAGTACTTC
TRBV11-2	.	TRBJ2-7	12	.	CASSLGRIEQYF	TGTGCCAGCAGCTTAGGGAGGATCGAGCAGTACTTC
TRBV19	.	TRBJ2-2	14	TRBD2	CASTLLALTGELFF	TGTGCCAGTACCTTACTAGCGCTCACCGGGGAGCTGTTTTTT
TRBV9	few	TRBJ2-5	16	TRBD1	CASSPLDTGGRETQYF	TGTGCCAGCAGCCCCCTTGACACAGGGGGAAGAGAGACCCAGTACTTC
TRBV7-9	.	TRBJ2-3	17	TRBD1	CASSLGTGGTLTDTQYF	TGTGCCAGCAGCTTAGGGACAGGGGGGACTTTAACAGATACGCAGTATTTT
TRBV20-1	.	TRBJ1-1	11	.	CSARPDSEAFF	TGCAGTGCTAGACCGGACAGTGAAGCTTTCTTT
TRBV19	.	TRBJ1-5	15	.	CASSILVTDNQPQHF	TGTGCCAGTAGTATCTTGGTGACAGATAATCAGCCCCAGCATTTT
TRBV7-9	.	TRBJ1-5	15	TRBD1	CASSLDRGPNQPQHF	TGTGCCAGCAGCCTCGACAGGGGGCCGAATCAGCCCCAGCATTTT
TRBV10-3	.	TRBJ2-3	14	.	CAISGLLATDTQYF	TGTGCCATCAGTGGGTTACTAGCAACAGATACGCAGTATTTT
TRBV9	.	TRBJ2-7	12	TRBD1	CASGQGGYEQYF	TGTGCCAGCGGACAGGGCGGCTACGAGCAGTACTTC
TRBV29-1	.	TRBJ2-7	14	.	CSVQKTRGPGEQYF	TGCAGCGTGCAAAAGACCAGAGGGCCGGGGGAGCAGTACTTC
TRBV10-3	.	TRBJ2-7	12	TRBD2	CAISEREGPQYF	TGTGCCATCAGTGAGCGGGAGGGGCCTCAGTACTTC
TRBV5-8	.	TRBJ2-7	14	TRBD2	CASSRRTSLYEQYF	TGTGCCAGCAGCAGGAGGACTAGTTTGTACGAGCAGTACTTC
TRBV3-1/TRBV3-2	.	TRBJ2-4	16	.	CASSQVAGLAKNIQYF	TGTGCCAGCAGCCAAGTTGCGGGTTTAGCCAAAAACATTCAGTACTTC
TRBV30	.	TRBJ2-5	15	TRBD2	CAWSVISGAGETQYF	TGTGCCTGGAGTGTAATATCGGGAGCGGGGGAGACCCAGTACTTC